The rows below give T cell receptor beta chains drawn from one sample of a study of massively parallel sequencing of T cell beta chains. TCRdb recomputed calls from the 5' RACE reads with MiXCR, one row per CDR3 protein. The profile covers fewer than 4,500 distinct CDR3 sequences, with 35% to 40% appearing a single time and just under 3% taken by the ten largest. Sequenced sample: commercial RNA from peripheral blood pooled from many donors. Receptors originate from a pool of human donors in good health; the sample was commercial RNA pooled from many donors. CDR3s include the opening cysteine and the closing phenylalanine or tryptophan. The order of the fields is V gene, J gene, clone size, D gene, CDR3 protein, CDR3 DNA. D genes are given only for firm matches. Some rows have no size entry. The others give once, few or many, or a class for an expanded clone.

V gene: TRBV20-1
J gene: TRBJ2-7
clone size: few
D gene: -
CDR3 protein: CSARNNYEQYF
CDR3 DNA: TGCAGTGCTCGAAACAACTACGAGCAGTACTTC

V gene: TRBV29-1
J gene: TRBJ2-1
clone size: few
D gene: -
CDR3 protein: CSVGAQDEQFF
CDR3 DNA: TGCAGCGTTGGGGCGCAGGATGAGCAGTTCTTC

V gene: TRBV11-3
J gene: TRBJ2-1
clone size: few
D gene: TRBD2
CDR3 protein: CASSLGGGRLHEQFF
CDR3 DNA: TGTGCCAGCAGCTTAGGCGGCGGGAGACTACATGAGCAGTTCTTC

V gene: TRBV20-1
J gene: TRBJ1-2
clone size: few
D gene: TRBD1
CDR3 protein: CSATPGQGYTF
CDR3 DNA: TGCAGTGCGACACCGGGACAGGGCTACACCTTC

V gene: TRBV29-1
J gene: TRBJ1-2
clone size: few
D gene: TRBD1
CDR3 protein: CSAKQGVDYTF
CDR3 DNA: TGCAGCGCCAAACAGGGGGTGGACTACACCTTC

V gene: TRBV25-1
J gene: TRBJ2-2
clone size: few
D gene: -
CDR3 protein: CASSELGGELFF
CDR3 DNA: TGTGCCAGCAGTGAACTGGGCGGGGAGCTGTTTTTT

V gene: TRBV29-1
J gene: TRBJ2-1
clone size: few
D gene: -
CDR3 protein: CSAQLNEQFF
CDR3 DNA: TGCAGCGCTCAACTCAATGAGCAGTTCTTC

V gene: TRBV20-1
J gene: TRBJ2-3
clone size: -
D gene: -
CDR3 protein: CSALPHSTDTQYF
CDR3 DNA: TGCAGTGCACTTCCACATAGCACAGATACGCAGTATTTT

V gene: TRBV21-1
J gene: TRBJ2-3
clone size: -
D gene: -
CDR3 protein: CASSKLGDTQYF
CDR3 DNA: TGTGCCAGCAGCAAGCTCGGGGATACGCAGTATTTT

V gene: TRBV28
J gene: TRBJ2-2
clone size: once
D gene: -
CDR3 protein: CASSPPRGTGELFF
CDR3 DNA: TGTGCCAGCAGTCCCCCCAGGGGTACCGGGGAGCTGTTTTTT

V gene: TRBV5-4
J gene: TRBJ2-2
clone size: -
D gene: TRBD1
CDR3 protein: CASSLRDRGTGELFF
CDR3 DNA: TGTGCCAGCAGCTTGCGGGACAGGGGCACCGGGGAGCTGTTTTTT

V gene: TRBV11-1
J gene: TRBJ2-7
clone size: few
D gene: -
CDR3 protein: CASSLESYEQYF
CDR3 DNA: TGTGCCAGCAGCTTAGAGAGCTACGAGCAGTACTTC

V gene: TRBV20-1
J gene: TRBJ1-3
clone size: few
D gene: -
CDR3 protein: CSAREVPGNTIYF
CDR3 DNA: TGCAGTGCTAGAGAGGTCCCAGGAAACACCATATATTTT

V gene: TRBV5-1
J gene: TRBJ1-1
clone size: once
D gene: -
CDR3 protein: CASSSPGRYTEAFF
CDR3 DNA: TGCGCCAGCAGCTCACCCGGACGGTACACTGAAGCTTTCTTT

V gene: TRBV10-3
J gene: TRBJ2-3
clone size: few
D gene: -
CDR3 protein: CAIRQHETDTQYF
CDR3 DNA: TGTGCCATCAGGCAGCACGAGACAGATACGCAGTATTTT

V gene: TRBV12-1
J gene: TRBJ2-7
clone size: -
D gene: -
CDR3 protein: CASSFGRGPPYEQYF
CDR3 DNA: TGTGCCAGCAGCTTTGGACGGGGGCCCCCCTACGAGCAGTACTTC

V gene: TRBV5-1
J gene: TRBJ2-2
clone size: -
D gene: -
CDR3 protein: CASSWQGSGELFF
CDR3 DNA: TGCGCCAGCAGCTGGCAGGGTTCCGGGGAGCTGTTTTTT

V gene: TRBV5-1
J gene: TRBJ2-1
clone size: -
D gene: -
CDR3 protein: CASSSLSGGEQFF
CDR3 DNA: TGCGCCAGCAGCTCCCTCTCGGGGGGCGAGCAGTTCTTC

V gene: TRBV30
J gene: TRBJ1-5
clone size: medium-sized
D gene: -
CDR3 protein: CAWSGGQRNQPQHF
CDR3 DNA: TGTGCCTGGAGTGGGGGACAACGAAATCAGCCCCAGCATTTT

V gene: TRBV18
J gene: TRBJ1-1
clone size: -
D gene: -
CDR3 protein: CASSPGTTNTEAFF
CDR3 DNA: TGTGCCAGCTCACCGGGGACAACGAACACTGAAGCTTTCTTT

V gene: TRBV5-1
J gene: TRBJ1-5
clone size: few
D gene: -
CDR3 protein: CASSTKGGENQPQHF
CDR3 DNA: TGCGCCAGCAGCACGAAGGGTGGGGAAAATCAGCCCCAGCATTTT

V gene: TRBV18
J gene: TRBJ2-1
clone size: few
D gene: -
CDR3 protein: CASSSGRDNEQFF
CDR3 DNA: TGTGCCAGCTCGAGCGGCCGGGACAATGAGCAGTTCTTC

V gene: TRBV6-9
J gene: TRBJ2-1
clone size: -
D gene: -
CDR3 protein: CASSYTSGALYNEQFF
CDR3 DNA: TGTGCCAGCAGTTATACCTCAGGGGCCCTCTACAATGAGCAGTTCTTC

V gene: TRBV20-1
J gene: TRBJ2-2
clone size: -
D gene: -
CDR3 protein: CSAREREAGTGELFF
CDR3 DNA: TGCAGTGCTAGAGAGAGAGAGGCGGGCACCGGGGAGCTGTTTTTT

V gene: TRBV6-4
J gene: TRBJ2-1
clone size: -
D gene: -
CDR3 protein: CASSDPGGWEQFF
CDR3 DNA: TGTGCCAGCAGTGACCCAGGGGGGTGGGAGCAGTTCTTC

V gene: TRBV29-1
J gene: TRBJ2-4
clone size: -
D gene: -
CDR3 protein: CSVLAKNIQYF
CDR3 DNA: TGCAGCGTGTTAGCCAAAAACATTCAGTACTTC

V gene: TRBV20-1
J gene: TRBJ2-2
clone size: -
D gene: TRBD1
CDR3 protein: CSAPDRGNTGELFF
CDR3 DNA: TGCAGTGCCCCGGACAGGGGAAACACCGGGGAGCTGTTTTTT

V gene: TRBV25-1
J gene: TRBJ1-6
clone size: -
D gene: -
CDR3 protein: CASGILTRDSPLHF
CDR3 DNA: TGTGCCAGCGGGATCCTAACTCGGGATTCACCCCTCCACTTT

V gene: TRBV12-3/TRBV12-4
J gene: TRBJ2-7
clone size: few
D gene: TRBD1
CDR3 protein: CASSLTRPRGSEQYF
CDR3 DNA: TGTGCCAGCAGTTTAACGCGGCCCAGGGGGAGCGAGCAGTACTTC

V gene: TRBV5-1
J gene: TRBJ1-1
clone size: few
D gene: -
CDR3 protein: CASSLETGVNTEAFF
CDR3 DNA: TGCGCCAGCAGCTTGGAAACTGGAGTGAACACTGAAGCTTTCTTT

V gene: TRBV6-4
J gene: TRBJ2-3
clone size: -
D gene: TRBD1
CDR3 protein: CASIQGGSSDTQYF
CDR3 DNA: TGTGCCAGCATTCAAGGGGGCTCGTCAGATACGCAGTATTTT

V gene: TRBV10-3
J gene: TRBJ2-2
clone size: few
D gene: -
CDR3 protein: CAISEGDTGELFF
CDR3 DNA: TGTGCCATCAGTGAAGGTGACACCGGGGAGCTGTTTTTT

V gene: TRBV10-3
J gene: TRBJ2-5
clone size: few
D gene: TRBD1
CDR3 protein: CAISESTGDETQYF
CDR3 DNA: TGTGCCATCAGTGAGTCGACAGGGGATGAGACCCAGTACTTC

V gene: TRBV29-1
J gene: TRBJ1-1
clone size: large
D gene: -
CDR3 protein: CSVLDGEAFF
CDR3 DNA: TGCAGCGTTCTCGACGGTGAAGCTTTCTTT

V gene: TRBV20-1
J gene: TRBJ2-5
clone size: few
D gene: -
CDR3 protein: CSARVWPQETQYF
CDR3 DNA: TGCAGTGCTAGAGTTTGGCCTCAAGAGACCCAGTACTTC

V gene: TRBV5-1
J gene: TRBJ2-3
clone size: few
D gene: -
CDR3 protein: CASSLERAGDTQYF
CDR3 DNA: TGCGCCAGCAGCTTGGAGAGGGCCGGAGATACGCAGTATTTT

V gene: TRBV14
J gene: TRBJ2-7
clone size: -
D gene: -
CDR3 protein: CASSQEHVPSAYEQYF
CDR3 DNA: TGTGCCAGCAGCCAAGAGCACGTCCCTAGCGCCTACGAGCAGTACTTC

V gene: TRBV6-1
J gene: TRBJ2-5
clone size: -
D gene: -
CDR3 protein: CASSEMDPQYF
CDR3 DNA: TGTGCCAGCAGTGAAATGGACCCGCAGTACTTC

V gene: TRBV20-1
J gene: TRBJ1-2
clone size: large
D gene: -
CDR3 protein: CSARGVNYGYTF
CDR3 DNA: TGCAGTGCTAGAGGGGTGAACTATGGCTACACCTTC

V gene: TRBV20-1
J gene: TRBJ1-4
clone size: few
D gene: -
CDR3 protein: CSAFGEKLFF
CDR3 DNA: TGCAGTGCCTTCGGAGAAAAACTGTTTTTT

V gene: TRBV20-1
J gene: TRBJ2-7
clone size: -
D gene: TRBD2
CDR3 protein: CSALTSGIYEQYF
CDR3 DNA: TGCAGTGCTTTGACTAGCGGGATCTACGAGCAGTACTTC